These T cell receptor beta chains were read from a single sample in a study of persistence of HIV-infected CD4 T cells. Here immunoSEQ multiplex PCR was the method, and the copy in TCRdb shows in-frame clones only, minus some. The sample lists several thousand clones, more than 70% occurring once. No antigen has been identified for these receptors. Material: CD4+ T cells sorted from PBMCs after 18-hour stimulation, obtained from a patient who received antiretroviral therapy. The receptors here all came from an adult woman with HIV who was CMV-seropositive. The CDR3 runs from the conserved cysteine through the conserved F or W. D genes are given only for firm matches. For some rows the clone size is stated as once, few or many, or as a class when expanded; others skip it.

V gene	clone size	J gene	D gene	CDR3 DNA	CDR3 protein
TRBV7-2	.	TRBJ1-1	.	TGTGCCAGCAGCTTAGGCCCAGTCGGTGAAGCTTTCTTT	CASSLGPVGEAFF
TRBV15	medium-sized	TRBJ1-1	TRBD1	TGTGCCACCAAAAGGGACAGGGGGCAGGAGACTGAAGCTTTCTTT	CATKRDRGQETEAFF
TRBV18	.	TRBJ2-3	TRBD2	TGTGCCAGCTCATCGGAATTCCCGGGACTAGCGGGATTGGATACGCAGTATTTT	CASSSEFPGLAGLDTQYF
TRBV19	.	TRBJ1-1	TRBD1	TGTGCCAGTAGTAGAGGGACAGGGGAGTGGAACACTGAAGCTTTCTTT	CASSRGTGEWNTEAFF
TRBV7-3	.	TRBJ2-2	.	TGTGCCAGCAGCCCAAGCGGGAACACCGGGGAGCTGTTTTTT	CASSPSGNTGELFF
TRBV5-6	once	TRBJ1-2	.	TGTGCCAGCAGCCCGAGGGGACACCTTAACTATGGCTACACCTTC	CASSPRGHLNYGYTF
TRBV28	.	TRBJ1-1	.	TGTGCCAGCAGTCTATTACAAGGAGGGATAACTGAAGCTTTCTTT	CASSLLQGGITEAFF
TRBV28	.	TRBJ1-5	.	TGTGCCAGCAGCCCCACCCCGGGACACATGGGATTTAGCAATCAGCCCCAGCATTTT	CASSPTPGHMGFSNQPQHF
TRBV28	.	TRBJ1-1	.	TGTGCCAGCAGTTTAGGAGTGGGCCCGGGGGGCGAAGCTTTCTTT	CASSLGVGPGGEAFF
TRBV19	.	TRBJ2-7	.	TGTGCCAGTAGTATTGAACCCTCTAAGCAGTACTTC	CASSIEPSKQYF
TRBV19	once	TRBJ1-2	.	TGTGCCAGTAGTATATCCACAGGGTTGGTCCGCGCCTACACCTTC	CASSISTGLVRAYTF
TRBV11-3	.	TRBJ1-6	TRBD1	TGTGCCAGCAGCCCTAGTGGGACAGCGAATTCACCCCTCCACTTT	CASSPSGTANSPLHF
TRBV10-1	.	TRBJ1-1	.	TGCGCCAGTGCAGTCGGGGGGAACACTGAAGCTTTCTTT	CASAVGGNTEAFF
TRBV6-6	.	TRBJ1-2	.	TGTGCCAACAGGGAGGGCTATGGCTACACCTTC	CANREGYGYTF
TRBV18	once	TRBJ1-1	.	TGTGCCAGCTCACCAGCTCGGGACAAGAACACTGAAGCTTTCTTT	CASSPARDKNTEAFF
TRBV5-1	.	TRBJ2-5	.	TGCGCCAGCAGCTTTGGCGGCTCCCTCAAGGAAACCCAGTACTTC	CASSFGGSLKETQYF
TRBV5-4	once	TRBJ1-5	.	TGTGCCAGCAGCAGCACAGGGCAGGGTTTCAATCAGCCCCAGCATTTT	CASSSTGQGFNQPQHF
TRBV7-2	.	TRBJ1-2	.	TGTGCCAGCAGTTCTAGGGGGGACTTAAGCGTTGGCTACACCTTC	CASSSRGDLSVGYTF
TRBV7-9	.	TRBJ2-1	.	TGTGCCAGCAGCCAACTTTGGGGGGCCGAGCAGTTCTTC	CASSQLWGAEQFF
TRBV7-2	large	TRBJ2-7	.	TGTGCCAGCAGCTTGGCCGGGACCGAGGCCTACGAGCAGTACTTC	CASSLAGTEAYEQYF
TRBV5-1	.	TRBJ2-5	.	TGCGCCAGCAGCTTCGGACCGTCCGAGACCCAGTACTTC	CASSFGPSETQYF
TRBV7-3	.	TRBJ2-1	.	TGTGCCAGCAGCTCTCAACCCCGCGCGGTTTCAACCGGCAATGAGCAGTTCTTC	CASSSQPRAVSTGNEQFF
TRBV18	.	TRBJ1-6	.	TGTGCCAGCTCACCCGACGGAGGTTCACCCCTCCACTTT	CASSPDGGSPLHF
TRBV7-9	.	TRBJ2-1	TRBD2	TGTGCCAGCAGCTCCACTAGCGGGACGTCCTACAATGAGCAGTTCTTC	CASSSTSGTSYNEQFF
TRBV10-1	.	TRBJ2-2	.	TGCGCCAGTTCCCGGGCCCTGGGAGGTTCCGGGGAGCTGTTTTTT	CASSRALGGSGELFF
TRBV7-9	once	TRBJ1-1	TRBD1	TGTGCCGGAAACAGGGGGAACACTGAAGCTTTCTTT	CAGNRGNTEAFF
TRBV30	once	TRBJ2-3	TRBD2	TGTGCCGTCGGGACTAGCGGGGGGCCCACAGATACGCAGTATTTT	CAVGTSGGPTDTQYF
TRBV3-1/TRBV3-2	once	TRBJ2-7	TRBD1	TGTGCCAGCAGCCGAAGACAGGGCCGGGTCGTCGAGCAGTACTTC	CASSRRQGRVVEQYF
TRBV7-8	.	TRBJ1-5	.	TGTGCCAGCAGCCGAGACACGGATCAGCCCCAGCATTTT	CASSRDTDQPQHF
TRBV5-5	.	TRBJ2-4	.	TGTGCCAGCAGCGCCGAGGGGCGACGGGTGGGAAACATTCAGTACTTC	CASSAEGRRVGNIQYF
TRBV3-1/TRBV3-2	few	TRBJ2-2	.	TGTGCCAGCAGCCAGATCTCGGGGTTAGCCGGGGAGCTGTTTTTT	CASSQISGLAGELFF
TRBV6-2/TRBV6-3	.	TRBJ1-1	.	TGTGCCAGCAGCCGCGAAAGAAATTTGAACACTGAAGCTTTCTTT	CASSRERNLNTEAFF
TRBV29-1	.	TRBJ2-7	.	TGCAGCGTTGGACTAGTCTCGGGCTACGAGCAGTACTTC	CSVGLVSGYEQYF
TRBV6-5	once	TRBJ1-1	.	TGTGCCAGCAGTTACGATCAGGGAAGATCTGAAGCTTTCTTT	CASSYDQGRSEAFF
TRBV18	.	TRBJ1-1	.	TGTGCCAGCTCACCCATGGCGCTGGCGAACACTGAAGCTTTCTTT	CASSPMALANTEAFF
TRBV24-1	.	TRBJ2-3	TRBD1	TGTGCCACCAGTGTCTCTCGGGGACAGGGGCCTAGCACAGATACGCAGTATTTT	CATSVSRGQGPSTDTQYF
TRBV30	.	TRBJ1-5	TRBD1	TGTGCCTGGAGTTTTCCCGGGACAGGGGCCACAAGAGATCAGCCCCAGCATTTT	CAWSFPGTGATRDQPQHF
TRBV24-1	.	TRBJ2-1	.	TGTGCCACCAGTGATTCAGGGAACAATGAGCAGTTCTTC	CATSDSGNNEQFF
TRBV5-1	.	TRBJ2-2	TRBD1	TGCGCCAGCAGCCAAACAGGGGGCGCGGTCACCGGGGAGCTGTTTTTT	CASSQTGGAVTGELFF
TRBV5-1	.	TRBJ2-1	.	TGCGCCAGCAGCTTGGGCAGGCTCAATGAGCAGTTCTTC	CASSLGRLNEQFF
TRBV28	.	TRBJ2-7	TRBD1	TGTGCCAGCAGAAGGAGGCAGGACAGGCCCTTTTCCTACGAGCAGTACTTC	CASRRRQDRPFSYEQYF
TRBV7-8	.	TRBJ1-1	TRBD1	TGTGCCAGCAGCTCGCGCACACAGGGGGCGACTGAAGCTTTCTTT	CASSSRTQGATEAFF
TRBV20-1	.	TRBJ1-2	.	TGCAGTGCTAGTTCGGGAGGGAAGGCCTCTGGCTACACCTTC	CSASSGGKASGYTF
TRBV18	.	TRBJ2-7	.	TGTGCCAGCTCACCACATGGAGGGGGGGTTTTCTACGAGCAGTACTTC	CASSPHGGGVFYEQYF
TRBV3-1/TRBV3-2	.	TRBJ2-5	.	TGTGCCAGCAGCCAGGGACTTCCTCAAGAGACCCAGTACTTC	CASSQGLPQETQYF
TRBV25-1	.	TRBJ2-1	.	TGTGCCAGCAAAAACGGGGGAAATGAGCAGTTCTTC	CASKNGGNEQFF
TRBV3-1/TRBV3-2	.	TRBJ1-1	.	TGTGCCAGCAGCCCCGGGGCCGAGGAAGCTTTCTTT	CASSPGAEEAFF
TRBV10-3	few	TRBJ2-5	.	TGTGCCATCAGTGACGGGGAGACCCAGTACTTC	CAISDGETQYF
TRBV7-9	once	TRBJ2-7	.	TGTGCCAGCACCCCGGGGGCGCATTCAGACGAGCAGTACTTC	CASTPGAHSDEQYF
TRBV7-3	.	TRBJ2-5	TRBD1	TGTGCCAGCAGCTGGGACAGACAAGAGACCCAGTACTTC	CASSWDRQETQYF